The T cell receptor beta chain under discussion was sequenced for a study of T-cell reconstitution after alpha-beta-depleted transplantation in children. Unique molecular identifiers were incorporated when the TCRbeta library was constructed. MiXCR, applied by TCRdb to the PCR reads, yields one record per CDR3 protein. The sample has fewer than 700,000 distinct CDR3 sequences, 10% to 15% seen once; the top ten hold about 2.2%. The CDR3 sequence is 13 residues long. The germline V gene encodes CDR1 LNHDA and CDR2 SQIVND (reference sequence). Deletions cut 5 bases from V and 13 bases from J, with 18 bases between.

The chain links TRBV19 to TRBJ2-1; a weak D match, TRBD2 (7 bases). This clonotype originated in a male patient aged 10 to 17 who had a stem cell transplant for acute myeloid leukemia, so the T cells may come from the graft donor. The sequencing used PBMCs, mostly from graft donor cells, collected 360 days after TCRalphabeta/CD19-depleted stem cell transplant. The CDR3 here is CASSAPRGGLQFF. DNA of the CDR3: TGTGCCAGTAGTGCCCCTAGGGGGGGATTACAGTTCTTC.